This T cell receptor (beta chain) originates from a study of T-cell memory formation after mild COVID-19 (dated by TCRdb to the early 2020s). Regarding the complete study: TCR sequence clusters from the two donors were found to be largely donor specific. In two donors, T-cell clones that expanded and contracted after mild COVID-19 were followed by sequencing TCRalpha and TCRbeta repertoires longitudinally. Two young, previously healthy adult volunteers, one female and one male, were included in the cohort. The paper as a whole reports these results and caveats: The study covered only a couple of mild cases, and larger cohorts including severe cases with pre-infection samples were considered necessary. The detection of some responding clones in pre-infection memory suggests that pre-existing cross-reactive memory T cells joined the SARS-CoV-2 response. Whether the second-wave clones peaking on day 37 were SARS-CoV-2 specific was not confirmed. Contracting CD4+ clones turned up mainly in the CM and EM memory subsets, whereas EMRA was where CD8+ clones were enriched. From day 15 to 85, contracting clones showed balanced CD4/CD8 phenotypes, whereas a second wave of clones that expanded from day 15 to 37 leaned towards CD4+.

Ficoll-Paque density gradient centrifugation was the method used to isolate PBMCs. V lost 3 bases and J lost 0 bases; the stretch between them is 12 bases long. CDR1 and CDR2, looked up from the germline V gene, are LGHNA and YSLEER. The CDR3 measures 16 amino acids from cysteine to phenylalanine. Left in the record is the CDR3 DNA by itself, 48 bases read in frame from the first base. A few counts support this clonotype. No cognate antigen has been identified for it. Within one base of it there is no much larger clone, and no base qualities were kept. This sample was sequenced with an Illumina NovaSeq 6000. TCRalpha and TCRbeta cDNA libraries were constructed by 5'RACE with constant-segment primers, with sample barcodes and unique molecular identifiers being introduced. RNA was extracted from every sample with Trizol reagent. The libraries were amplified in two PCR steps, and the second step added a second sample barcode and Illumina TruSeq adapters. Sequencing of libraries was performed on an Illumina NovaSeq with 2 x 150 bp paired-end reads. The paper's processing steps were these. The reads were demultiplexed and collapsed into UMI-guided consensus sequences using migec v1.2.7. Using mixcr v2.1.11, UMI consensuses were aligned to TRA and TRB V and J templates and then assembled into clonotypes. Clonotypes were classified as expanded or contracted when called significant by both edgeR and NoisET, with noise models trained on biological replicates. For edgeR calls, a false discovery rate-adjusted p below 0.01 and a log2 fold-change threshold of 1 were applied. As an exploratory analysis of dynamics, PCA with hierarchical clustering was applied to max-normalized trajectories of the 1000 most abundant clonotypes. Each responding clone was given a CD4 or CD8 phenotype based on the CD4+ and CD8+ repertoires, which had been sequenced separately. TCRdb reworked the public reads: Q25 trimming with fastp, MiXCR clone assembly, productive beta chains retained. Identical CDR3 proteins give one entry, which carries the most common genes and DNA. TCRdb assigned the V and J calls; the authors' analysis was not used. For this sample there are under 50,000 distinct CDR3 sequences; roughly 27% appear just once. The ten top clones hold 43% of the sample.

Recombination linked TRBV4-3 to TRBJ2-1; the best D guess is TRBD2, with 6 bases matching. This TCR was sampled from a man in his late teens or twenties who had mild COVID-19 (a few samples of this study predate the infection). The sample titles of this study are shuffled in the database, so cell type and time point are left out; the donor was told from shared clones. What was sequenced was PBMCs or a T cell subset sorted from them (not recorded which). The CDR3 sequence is CASSQGGLYSYNEQFF. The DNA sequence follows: TGCGCCAGCAGCCAGGGAGGACTCTACTCCTACAATGAGCAGTTCTTC.